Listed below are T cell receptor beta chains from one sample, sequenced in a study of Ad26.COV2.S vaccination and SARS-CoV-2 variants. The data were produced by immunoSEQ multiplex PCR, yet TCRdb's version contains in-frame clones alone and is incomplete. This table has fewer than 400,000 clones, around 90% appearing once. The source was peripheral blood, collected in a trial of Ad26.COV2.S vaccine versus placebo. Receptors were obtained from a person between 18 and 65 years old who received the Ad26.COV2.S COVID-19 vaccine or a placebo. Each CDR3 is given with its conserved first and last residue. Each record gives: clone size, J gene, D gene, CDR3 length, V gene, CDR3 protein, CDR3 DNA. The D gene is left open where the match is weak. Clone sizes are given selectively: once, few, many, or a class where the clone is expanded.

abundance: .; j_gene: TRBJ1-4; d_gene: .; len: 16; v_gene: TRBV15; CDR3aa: CATSRDSDWVNEKLFF; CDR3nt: TGTGCCACCAGCAGAGATTCAGACTGGGTTAATGAAAAACTGTTTTTT
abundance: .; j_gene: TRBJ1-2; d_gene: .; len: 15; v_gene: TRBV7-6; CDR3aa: CASRQATNPLYGYTF; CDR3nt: TGTGCCAGCAGGCAAGCGACCAATCCCCTCTATGGCTACACCTTC
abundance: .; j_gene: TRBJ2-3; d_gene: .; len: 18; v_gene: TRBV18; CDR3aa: CASSLGDRGRFYTDTQYF; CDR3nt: TGTGCCAGCTCTCTCGGGGATAGGGGAAGATTTTACACAGATACGCAGTATTTT
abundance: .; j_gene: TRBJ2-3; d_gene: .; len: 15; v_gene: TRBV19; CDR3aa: CASSIELATGLTQYF; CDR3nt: TGTGCCAGTAGTATAGAACTTGCAACCGGATTGACGCAGTATTTT
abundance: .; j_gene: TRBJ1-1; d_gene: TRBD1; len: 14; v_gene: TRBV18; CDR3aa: CASSPHTGGTEAFF; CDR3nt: TGTGCCAGCTCACCACATACAGGGGGCACTGAAGCTTTCTTT
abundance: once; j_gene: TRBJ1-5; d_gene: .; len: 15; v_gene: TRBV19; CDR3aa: CASSYEEASNQPQHF; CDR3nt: TGTGCCAGTAGTTACGAGGAGGCGAGCAATCAGCCCCAGCATTTT
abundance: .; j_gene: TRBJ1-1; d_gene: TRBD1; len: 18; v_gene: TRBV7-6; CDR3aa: CASSSPGQDYEVNTEAFF; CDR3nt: TGTGCCAGCAGCTCCCCCGGACAGGACTATGAAGTGAACACTGAAGCTTTCTTT
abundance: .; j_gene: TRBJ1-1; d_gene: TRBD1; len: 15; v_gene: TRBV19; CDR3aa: CASSNRQGTNTEAFF; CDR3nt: TGTGCCAGTAGCAATAGACAGGGGACGAACACTGAAGCTTTCTTT
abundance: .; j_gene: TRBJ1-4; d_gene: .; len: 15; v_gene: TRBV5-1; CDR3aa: CASSLGETFNEKLFF; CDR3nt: TGCGCCAGCAGCCTGGGGGAAACCTTTAATGAAAAACTGTTTTTT
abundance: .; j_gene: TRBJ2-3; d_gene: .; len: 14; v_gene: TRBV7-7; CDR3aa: CASSLGQGVDTQYF; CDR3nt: TGTGCCAGCAGCTTAGGGCAGGGTGTGGATACGCAGTATTTT
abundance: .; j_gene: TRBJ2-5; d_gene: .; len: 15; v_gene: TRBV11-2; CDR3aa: CASSRLGSGKMTQYF; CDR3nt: TGTGCCAGCAGCCGCCTCGGGTCAGGCAAGATGACCCAGTACTTC
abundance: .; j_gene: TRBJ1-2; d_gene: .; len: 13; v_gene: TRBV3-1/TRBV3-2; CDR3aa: CASSLPRGYGYTF; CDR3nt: TGTGCCAGCAGCCTCCCCAGGGGTTATGGCTACACCTTC
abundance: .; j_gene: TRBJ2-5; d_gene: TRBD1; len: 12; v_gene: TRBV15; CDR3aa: CAAGTGGETQYF; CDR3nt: TGTGCCGCCGGGACAGGGGGAGAGACCCAGTACTTC
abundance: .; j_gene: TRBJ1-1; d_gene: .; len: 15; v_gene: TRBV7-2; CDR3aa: CASSLLGASNTEAFF; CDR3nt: TGTGCCAGCAGCTTATTAGGTGCCTCGAACACTGAAGCTTTCTTT
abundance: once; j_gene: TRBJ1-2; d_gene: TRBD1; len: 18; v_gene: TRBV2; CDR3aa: CASSATGFNPNRNYGYTF; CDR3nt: TGTGCCAGCAGTGCGACAGGGTTCAACCCCAACCGTAACTATGGCTACACCTTC
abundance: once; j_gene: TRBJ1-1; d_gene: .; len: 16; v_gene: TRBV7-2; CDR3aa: CASSSSLLGLNTEAFF; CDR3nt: TGTGCCAGCAGCTCCTCACTCCTGGGATTGAACACTGAAGCTTTCTTT
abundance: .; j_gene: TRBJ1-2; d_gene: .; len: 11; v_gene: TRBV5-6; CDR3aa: CASSRMGGYTF; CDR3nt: TGTGCCAGCTCTCGTATGGGGGGCTACACCTTC
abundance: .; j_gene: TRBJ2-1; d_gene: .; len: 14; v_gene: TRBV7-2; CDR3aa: CASSLEGTRDEQFF; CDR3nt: TGTGCCAGCAGCTTAGAGGGGACCCGGGATGAGCAGTTCTTC
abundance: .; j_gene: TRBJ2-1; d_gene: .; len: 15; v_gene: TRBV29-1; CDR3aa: CSVDRGRSSYNEQFF; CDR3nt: TGCAGCGTTGATAGGGGCAGGAGTTCCTACAATGAGCAGTTCTTC
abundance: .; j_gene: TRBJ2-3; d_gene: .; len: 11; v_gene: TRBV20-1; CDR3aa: CSARLRDTQYF; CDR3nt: TGCAGTGCTAGGTTGCGTGATACGCAGTATTTT
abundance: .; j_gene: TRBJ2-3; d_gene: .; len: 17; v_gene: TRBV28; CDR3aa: CASRLRGKFTSTDTQYF; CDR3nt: TGTGCCAGCAGACTTAGGGGGAAATTTACTAGCACAGATACGCAGTATTTT
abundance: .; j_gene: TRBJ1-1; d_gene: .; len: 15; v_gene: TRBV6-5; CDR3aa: CASSYSIGRVTEAFF; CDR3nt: TGTGCCAGCAGTTACTCGATAGGCAGGGTCACTGAAGCTTTCTTT
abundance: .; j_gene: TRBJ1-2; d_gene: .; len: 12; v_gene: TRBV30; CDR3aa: CAGYMGTYGYTF; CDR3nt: TGTGCCGGGTACATGGGAACCTATGGCTACACCTTC
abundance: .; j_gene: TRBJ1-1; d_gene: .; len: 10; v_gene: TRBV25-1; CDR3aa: CASSDPEAFF; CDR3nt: TGTGCCAGCAGTGATCCGGAAGCTTTCTTT
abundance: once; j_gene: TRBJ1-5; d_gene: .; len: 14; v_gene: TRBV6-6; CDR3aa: CASSVTDSNQPQHF; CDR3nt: TGTGCCAGCAGTGTGACAGATAGCAATCAGCCCCAGCATTTT
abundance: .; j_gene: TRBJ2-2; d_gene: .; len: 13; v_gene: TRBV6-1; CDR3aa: CASSSREAGELFF; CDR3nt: TGTGCCAGCAGTTCCAGGGAGGCCGGGGAGCTGTTTTTT
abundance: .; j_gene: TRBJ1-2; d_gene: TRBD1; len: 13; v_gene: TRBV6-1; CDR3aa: CATWTGDGGGYTF; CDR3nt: TGTGCCACTTGGACAGGGGACGGTGGTGGCTACACCTTC
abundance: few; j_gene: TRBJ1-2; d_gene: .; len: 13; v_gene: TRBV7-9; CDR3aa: CASSWDVTGGYTF; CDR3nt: TGTGCCAGCAGCTGGGACGTCACGGGTGGCTACACCTTC
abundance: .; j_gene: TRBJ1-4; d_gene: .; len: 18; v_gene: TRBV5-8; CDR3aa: CASSHQRVGGGLNEKLFF; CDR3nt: TGTGCCAGCAGCCATCAACGTGTAGGGGGGGGTCTCAATGAAAAACTGTTTTTT
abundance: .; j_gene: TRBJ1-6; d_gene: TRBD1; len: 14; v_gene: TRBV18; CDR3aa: CASSLDRGGSPLHF; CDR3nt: TGTGCCAGCTCACTGGACAGGGGAGGTTCACCCCTCCACTTT
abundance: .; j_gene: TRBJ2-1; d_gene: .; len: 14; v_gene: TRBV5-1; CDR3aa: CASSRQATYNEQFF; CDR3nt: TGCGCCAGCAGCCGCCAAGCGACCTACAATGAGCAGTTCTTC
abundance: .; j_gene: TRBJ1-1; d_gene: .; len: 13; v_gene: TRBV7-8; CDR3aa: CASSAGQNTEAFF; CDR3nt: TGTGCCAGCAGCGCCGGACAGAACACTGAAGCTTTCTTT
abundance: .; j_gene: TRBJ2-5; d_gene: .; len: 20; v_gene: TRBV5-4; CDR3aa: CASSATSSLFILGRRETQYF; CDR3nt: TGTGCCAGCAGCGCCACCAGCAGCTTGTTTATCCTAGGGCGTAGAGAGACCCAGTACTTC
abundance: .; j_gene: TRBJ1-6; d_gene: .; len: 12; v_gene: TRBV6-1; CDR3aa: CASSDRHPPLHF; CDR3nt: TGTGCCAGCAGTGACAGGCATCCACCCCTCCACTTT
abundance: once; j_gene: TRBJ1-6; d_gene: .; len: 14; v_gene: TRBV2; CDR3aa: CASTRGGGYSPLHF; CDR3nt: TGTGCCAGCACCCGAGGGGGTGGTTACTCACCCCTCCACTTT
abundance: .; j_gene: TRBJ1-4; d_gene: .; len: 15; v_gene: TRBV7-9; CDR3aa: CASSSFVKGREKLFF; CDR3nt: TGTGCCAGCAGCTCATTCGTAAAGGGTCGTGAAAAACTGTTTTTT
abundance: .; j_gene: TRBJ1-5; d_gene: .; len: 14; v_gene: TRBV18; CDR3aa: CASSLTDSNQPQHF; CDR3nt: TGTGCCAGCTCACTTACAGATAGCAATCAGCCCCAGCATTTT
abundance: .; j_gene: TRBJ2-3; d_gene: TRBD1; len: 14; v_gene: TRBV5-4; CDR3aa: CASSRGQLTDTQYF; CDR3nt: TGTGCCAGCAGCCGGGGACAGCTCACAGATACGCAGTATTTT
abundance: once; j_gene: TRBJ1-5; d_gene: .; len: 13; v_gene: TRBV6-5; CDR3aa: CASRGRGNQPQHF; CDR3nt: TGTGCCAGCAGAGGACGGGGCAATCAGCCCCAGCATTTT
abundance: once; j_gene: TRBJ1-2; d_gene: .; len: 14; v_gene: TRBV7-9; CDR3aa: CASSLGSSGAGYTF; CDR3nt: TGTGCCAGCAGCTTAGGATCGTCAGGGGCTGGCTACACCTTC
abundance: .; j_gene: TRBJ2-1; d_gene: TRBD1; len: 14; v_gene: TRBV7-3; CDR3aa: CASSPRTGSNEQFF; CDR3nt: TGTGCCAGCAGCCCAAGGACAGGGAGCAATGAGCAGTTCTTC
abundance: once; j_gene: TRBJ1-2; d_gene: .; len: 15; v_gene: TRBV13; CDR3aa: CASSLGSEVYYGYTF; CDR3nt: TGTGCCAGCAGCTTAGGTTCAGAGGTCTACTATGGCTACACCTTC
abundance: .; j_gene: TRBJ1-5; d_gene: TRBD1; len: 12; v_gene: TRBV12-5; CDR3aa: CASGWDSQPQHF; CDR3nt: TGTGCTAGTGGTTGGGACAGTCAGCCCCAGCATTTT
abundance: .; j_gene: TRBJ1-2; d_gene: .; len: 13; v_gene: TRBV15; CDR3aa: CATSPRGAWGYTF; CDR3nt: TGTGCCACCAGCCCCCGGGGGGCCTGGGGCTACACCTTC
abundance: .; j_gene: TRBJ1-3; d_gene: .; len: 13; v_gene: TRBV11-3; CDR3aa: CASSLTSGNTIYF; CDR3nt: TGTGCCAGCAGCTTAACCTCTGGAAACACCATATATTTT
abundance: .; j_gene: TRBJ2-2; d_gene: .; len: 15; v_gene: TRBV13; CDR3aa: CASSPQGWNTGELFF; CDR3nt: TGTGCCAGCAGCCCTCAGGGTTGGAACACCGGGGAGCTGTTTTTT
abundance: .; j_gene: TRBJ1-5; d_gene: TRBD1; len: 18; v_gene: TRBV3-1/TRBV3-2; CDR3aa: CASITKSQGARGNQPQHF; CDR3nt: TGTGCCAGCATCACGAAGAGTCAGGGGGCGCGGGGCAATCAGCCCCAGCATTTT
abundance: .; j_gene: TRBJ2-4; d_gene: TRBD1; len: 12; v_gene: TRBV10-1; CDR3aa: CASARDRNIQYF; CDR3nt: TGCGCCAGCGCCCGGGACAGAAACATTCAGTACTTC
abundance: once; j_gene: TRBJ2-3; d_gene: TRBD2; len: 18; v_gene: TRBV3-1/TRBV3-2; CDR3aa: CASSQGKAGDDITDTQYF; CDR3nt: TGTGCCAGCAGCCAAGGTAAGGCGGGGGACGATATCACAGATACGCAGTATTTT
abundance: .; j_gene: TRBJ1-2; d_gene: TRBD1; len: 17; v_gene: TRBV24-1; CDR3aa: CATSDPGQGIYLYGYTF; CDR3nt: TGTGCCACCAGTGATCCGGGACAGGGGATTTACCTCTATGGCTACACCTTC
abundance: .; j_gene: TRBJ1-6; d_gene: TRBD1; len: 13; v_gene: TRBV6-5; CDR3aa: CASTLTGNSPLHF; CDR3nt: TGTGCCAGCACCTTGACAGGGAATTCACCCCTCCACTTT
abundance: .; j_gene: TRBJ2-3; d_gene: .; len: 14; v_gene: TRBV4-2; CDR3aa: CASSQEDETDTQYF; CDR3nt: TGTGCCAGCAGCCAAGAGGATGAGACAGATACGCAGTATTTT
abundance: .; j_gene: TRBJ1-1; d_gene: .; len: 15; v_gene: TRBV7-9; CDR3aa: CASSPLVHPNTEAFF; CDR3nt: TGTGCCAGCAGCCCCCTTGTACATCCGAACACTGAAGCTTTCTTT
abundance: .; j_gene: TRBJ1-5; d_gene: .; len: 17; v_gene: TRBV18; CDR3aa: CASSPMTGTNSNQPQHF; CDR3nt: TGTGCCAGCTCACCAATGACAGGAACTAATAGCAATCAGCCCCAGCATTTT
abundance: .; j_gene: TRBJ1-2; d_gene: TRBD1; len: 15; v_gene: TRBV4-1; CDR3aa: CASSQPTGGLRGYTF; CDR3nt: TGCGCCAGCAGCCAACCGACAGGGGGCCTAAGAGGCTACACCTTC
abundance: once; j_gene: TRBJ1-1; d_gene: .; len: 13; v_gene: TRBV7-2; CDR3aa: CASSLAPGPEAFF; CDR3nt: TGTGCCAGCAGCTTAGCGCCGGGGCCTGAAGCTTTCTTT
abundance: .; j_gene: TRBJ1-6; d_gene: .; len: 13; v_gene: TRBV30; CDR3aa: CAWDGGSYSPLHF; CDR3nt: TGTGCCTGGGACGGGGGTTCTTATTCACCCCTCCACTTT
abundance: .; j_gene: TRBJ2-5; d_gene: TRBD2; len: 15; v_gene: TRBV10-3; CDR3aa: CAISDLAGAAETQYF; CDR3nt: TGTGCCATCAGTGACCTAGCGGGAGCGGCAGAGACCCAGTACTTC
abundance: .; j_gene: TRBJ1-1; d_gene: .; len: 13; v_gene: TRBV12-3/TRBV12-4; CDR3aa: CASSFKSGTEAFF; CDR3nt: TGTGCCAGCAGTTTTAAGAGTGGCACTGAAGCTTTCTTT
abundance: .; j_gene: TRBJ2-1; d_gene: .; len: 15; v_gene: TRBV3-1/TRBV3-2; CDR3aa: CASSQDAGSYNEQFF; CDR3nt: TGTGCCAGCAGCCAGGACGCTGGCTCCTACAATGAGCAGTTCTTC